The source of this T cell receptor beta chain is a study of cytomegalovirus exposure and HLA in healthy donors. Background on the study: Among about 179 million T cells, an earlier analysis found roughly 100 million unique TCR beta sequences. The study placed 70% to 85% of its approximately 360 genotyped donors in the Caucasian-associated ancestry cluster.

The V segment lost 3 bases and the J segment 5 bases; nucleotides outside the gene matches: 6. CDR1 and CDR2 (germline): SGHRS, YFSETQ. The CDR3 runs to 14 residues. The primer mix had 60 Vbeta and 13 Jbeta primers. Only in-frame clones appear in the TCRdb table, and some are missing; sequencing was by immunoSEQ multiplex PCR. The data hold about 180,000 clones, with about 80% observed a single time. The chain joins TRBV5-1 to TRBJ2-7; TRBD1 matches 9 bases. The sequence derives from a middle-aged man in good health and CMV-seronegative. The specimen was PBMCs. The chain's CDR3 is CASSSGQGIHEQYF. For the CDR3, the DNA is TGCGCCAGCAGCTCGGGACAGGGTATACACGAGCAGTACTTC.